This T cell receptor beta chain was captured in a study of cytomegalovirus exposure and HLA in healthy donors. Findings of the study overall: The authors confirmed in vitro that a few CMV-associated chains were specific for CMV antigens.

CDR1 is LNHDA, CDR2 SQIVND, per germline (reference sequence). V was clipped by 7 bases and J by 7 bases, with 13 bases between them. This CDR3 region has 12 residues. It was with 60 Vbeta and 13 Jbeta primers that the PCR ran. Produced via immunoSEQ multiplex PCR; TCRdb's table is partial and in-frame only. Here the sample spans about 50,000 clones, around 70% being singletons. Everyone who donated was a healthy bone marrow donor. Comment on this clone: What it binds is unknown.

The rearrangement joins TRBV19 to TRBJ2-5; D perhaps matches TRBD2 (5 bases). The specimen was PBMCs. The sequence came from a woman aged 50 to 60 in good health and CMV-seronegative. The CDR3 region has the DNA TGTGCCAGTATCTCTGGAGGAGGGACCCAGTACTTC. It yields the protein CASISGGGTQYF.